One sample yielded the 28 T cell receptor beta chains listed below, sequenced in a study of metastatic and nonmetastatic thyroid tumors. With MiXCR, TCRdb called clones anew from the PCR reads. The sample lists 20,000 to 25,000 clones; approximately 19% were seen once. Before thyroid surgery, none of the patients had received any treatment. The sequencing sample was made of blood. The receptors come from a female donor with papillary thyroid cancer or a benign thyroid nodule (not recorded which). Some clones in this sample may be carry-over from other donors' samples.

This clone was recorded many times. This chain connects TRBV5-5 to TRBJ1-2; D is ambiguous. CDR1 and CDR2 from the germline V gene are SGHKS and YYEKEE (reference sequence). V lost 0 bases, J lost 8 bases, and 11 bases lay in between. The CDR3 extends over 13 amino acids. CDR3 amino acids: CASSLEPGQGYTF. In nucleotides, the CDR3 is TGTGCCAGCAGCTTGGAACCGGGCCAAGGCTACACCTTC.

In this sample, this clone turned up many times. This sequence joins TRBV28 and TRBJ2-7, with 8 bases that match TRBD2. V was clipped by 5 bases and J by 1 base; unmatched bases: 7. The CDR3 covers 15 residues. Germline V lookup: CDR1 MDHEN, CDR2 SYDVKM. The CDR3 nucleotides are TGTGCCAGCAGTGGGCGGACTAGCACATCCTACGAGCAGTACTTC. Translation gives CASSGRTSTSYEQYF.

The chain links TRBV7-2 to TRBJ1-2; 9 bases are shared with TRBD1. This CDR3 contains 15 residues. With V trimmed by 6 bases and J by 10 bases, 15 bases remained unmatched. The germline V gene has CDR1 SGHTA and CDR2 FQGNSA. The CDR3 here is CASSRNPGTGPVYTF. In nucleotides, the CDR3 is TGTGCCAGCAGTAGAAACCCCGGGACAGGGCCTGTCTACACCTTC.

The chain couples TRBV5-8 to TRBJ2-7; no definite D call. Trimming pared 2 bases from V and 3 bases from J, leaving 9 bases between. CDR1 is SGHTS and CDR2 is YDEGEE in the germline V gene. The CDR3 length is 13 residues. CDR3 protein: CASSLISHYEQYF. CDR3 DNA: TGTGCCAGCAGCTTAATATCCCACTACGAGCAGTACTTC.

Comment on this clone: Its ends do not fully match the called genes, so a read error is possible. This specimen includes other DNA sequences encoding the same CDR3. The chain recombines TRBV9 with TRBJ1-1, with TRBD1 identical over 7 bases. The CDR3 is 16 residues long. Germline loops: CDR1 SGDLS, CDR2 YYNGEE. CDR3 residues: CASSVGWDSLTDEAFF. CDR3 DNA: TGTGCCAGCAGCGTAGGATGGGACAGCCTGACGGATGAAGCCTTCTTT.

This clone was counted many times. This chain joins TRBV19 and TRBJ1-5; D gene uncertain. Per germline, CDR1 LNHDA and CDR2 SQIVND (reference sequence). The V end was cut by 3 bases, the J end by 4 bases, with 7 bases between. The CDR3 consists of 13 residues. The CDR3 DNA sequence: TGTGCCAGTAGTATGAGAGAGAATCAGCCCCAGCATTTT. This gives the protein CASSMRENQPQHF.

This clone occurred many times. The rearrangement joins TRBV10-3 to TRBJ2-7; D is possibly TRBD1 or TRBD2 (5 bases each). From germline, CDR1 is ENHRY and CDR2 SYGVKD. The CDR3 runs to 15 residues. V was shortened by 2 bases and J by 4 bases, with 15 bases between the two germline ends. The CDR3 DNA sequence: TGTGCCATCAGTGAGGGGGACCTATCCCAATACGAGCAGTACTTC. It is translated as CAISEGDLSQYEQYF.

At least ten counts were recorded for this clone. The chain has TRBV5-6 and TRBJ1-1, with 12 bases fitting TRBD1. Germline loops: CDR1 SGHDT, CDR2 YYEEEE. The CDR3 sequence is 18 residues long. V trimming: 2 bases; J trimming: 4 bases; junction bases outside the gene matches: 12. This CDR3 reads CASSFLAPGQGASTEAFF. CDR3 DNA: TGTGCCAGCAGCTTCCTCGCCCCGGGACAGGGGGCGTCCACTGAAGCTTTCTTT.

This clone was seen ten or more times. The rearrangement uses TRBV5-4 and TRBJ1-1; no definite D call. The CDR3 is made up of 13 amino acids. V lost 1 base and J 1 base, leaving 5 bases between the germline ends. Looked up from germline, CDR1 is SGHNT and CDR2 is YYREEE (reference sequence). The CDR3 DNA sequence: TGTGCCAGCAGCTTGACCGGGAACACTGAAGCTTTCTTT. Protein product: CASSLTGNTEAFF.

This clone was seen ten or more times. Other DNA sequences in this specimen translate into the identical CDR3. The chain has TRBV5-6 and TRBJ1-2; possibly TRBD1 for D (6 bases). CDR1 is SGHDT and CDR2 is YYEEEE in the germline V gene. CDR3 size: 12 residues. V lost 4 bases and J 5 bases, leaving 9 bases between the germline ends. The DNA of the CDR3 is TGTGCCAGCAGCGGGGGGCCGTATGGCTACACCTTC. It specifies CASSGGPYGYTF.

The chain uses TRBV6-2 or TRBV6-3 and TRBJ2-7; D tentatively fits TRBD1 or TRBD2 (5 bases each). V was clipped by 6 bases and J by 5 bases, with 20 bases between them. Germline assignment: CDR1 MNHEY and CDR2 SVGEGT. The CDR3 has 15 residues. CDR3 bases: TGTGCCAGCAGCCCCGCCTGGGTGTGGGGGAACGAGCAGTACTTC. Protein product: CASSPAWVWGNEQYF.

The sample holds many counts of this clone. The junction differs from germline at one of its ends, possibly a read error. V usage is TRBV28 and J usage is TRBJ1-4; D ambiguous. Germline-derived CDR1 and CDR2 are MDHEN and SYDVKM. The CDR3 consists of 14 residues. The CDR3, as DNA: TGTGCCAGCAGTTTCCCAGCGACGGGAGAAAAACTGCTTTTT. It encodes CASSFPATGEKLLF.

The chain combines TRBV20-1 with TRBJ1-5; D remains unclear. V lost 0 bases and J 8 bases, leaving 11 bases between the germline ends. The CDR3 is 13 amino acids. The germline gives CDR1 DFQATT, CDR2 SNEGSKA (reference sequence). The CDR3 sequence: CSARDEGAKPQHF. CDR3 nucleotide sequence: TGCAGTGCTAGAGATGAGGGTGCCAAGCCCCAGCATTTT.

This clone was counted only a few times. Other nucleotide sequences from this sample produce the same CDR3. The gene calls are TRBV9 and TRBJ2-1; 8 bases fit TRBD1. CDR1 is SGDLS and CDR2 is YYNGEE in the germline V gene. The CDR3 has 17 amino acids. J lost 1 base, V lost 2 bases, and 8 bases had no gene match. The DNA of the CDR3 is TGTGCCAGCAGCGTGAAGGAGACAGGGGTTTCCTACAATGAGCAGTTCTTC. This encodes CASSVKETGVSYNEQFF. The whole variable domain, filled in from reference TRBV9 and TRBJ2-1, reads DSGVTQTPKHLITATGQRVTLRCSPRSGDLSVYWYQQSLDQGLQFLIQYYNGEERAKGNILERFSAQQFPDLHSELNLSSLELGDSALYFCASSVKETGVSYNEQFFGPGTRLTVL.

V is TRBV30 and J is TRBJ1-6; no definite D call. The CDR3 is 14 residues long. Germline CDR1 and CDR2: GTSNPN and SVGIG (reference sequence). Trimming pared 0 bases from V and 7 bases from J, leaving 10 bases between. CDR3 sequence (DNA): TGTGCCTGGAGTGTGGCGGGTTACAATTCACCCCTCCACTTT. It translates to CAWSVAGYNSPLHF.

This clone was observed a few times. This chain uses TRBV6-1 with TRBJ2-1; no definite D call. Between the trimmed V and J ends, which lost 6 bases and 9 bases, there was a span of 9 bases. The CDR3 loop spans 11 amino acids. CDR1 MNHNS and CDR2 SASEGT come from the germline V gene. CDR3 DNA sequence: TGTGCCAGCAGGTTCGGCCTTGAGCAGTTCTTC. This sequence encodes CASRFGLEQFF.

In the case of this clone: This may arise from a read error, as a much more abundant clone is one base away. Because the CDR3 is missing its conserved closing phenylalanine or tryptophan, this is likely a read error. The CDR3 spells CASMADTGELFL. As DNA, the CDR3 is TGTGCCAGCATGGCTGACACCGGGGAGCTGTTTCTT. The rearrangement uses TRBV7-9 and TRBJ2-2; D ambiguous. Trimming removed 7 bases from V and 3 bases from J, with 6 bases in between. This CDR3 region has 12 residues. Germline loops: CDR1 SEHNR, CDR2 FQNEAQ (reference sequence).

This clone was seen at least ten times. J is TRBJ2-1 and V is TRBV5-1; 7 nucleotides align to TRBD1. Germline CDR1 and CDR2: SGHRS and YFSETQ. The V segment lost 4 bases and the J segment 5 bases; nucleotides outside the gene matches: 9. The CDR3 runs to 15 residues. The CDR3 loop is CASSPGQAGDNEQFF. In DNA form, the CDR3 reads TGCGCCAGCAGCCCAGGACAGGCCGGAGACAATGAGCAGTTCTTC.

This clone was counted between two and nine times. It may be a read error: a sequence one base away is much more abundant. Other DNA sequences from this sample encode an identical CDR3 as well. V and J are TRBV9 and TRBJ1-5; D unclear. This CDR3 is built from 13 residues. The V end lost 0 bases, the J end lost 4 bases, and 5 bases lay between the germline ends. Germline CDR1 and CDR2: SGDLS and YYNGEE. The CDR3 coding sequence is TGTGCCAGCAGCGTAGACCGTAATCAGCCCCAGCATTTT. Translating gives CASSVDRNQPQHF.

The genes are TRBV5-1 and TRBJ2-7; 10 bases align to TRBD2. After removal of 2 bases from V and 4 bases from J, the junction contained 3 bases not matched to a gene. Germline V gene data show CDR1 as SGHRS and CDR2 as YFSETQ. The CDR3 extends over 14 amino acids. CDR3 residues: CASSLLAGRYEQYF. CDR3 DNA sequence: TGCGCCAGCAGCTTACTAGCGGGACGATACGAGCAGTACTTC.

This clone came up a few times. The chain uses TRBV7-8 and TRBJ1-5; 8 bases agree with TRBD1. The CDR3 has 15 residues. Germline assignment: CDR1 SGHVS and CDR2 FQNEAQ. V dropped 5 bases and J dropped 6; count of bases not matched to a gene: 9. CDR3 protein: CASSPGTGPGQPQHF. The CDR3 DNA reads TGTGCCAGCAGCCCCGGGACAGGTCCTGGTCAGCCCCAGCATTTT.

The sample holds many counts of this clone. The V gene is TRBV7-2, the J gene TRBJ1-1; D not certain. The CDR3 contains 13 residues. Germline V gene lookup returns CDR1 SGHTA and CDR2 FQGNSA. Trimming removed 2 bases at V and 5 bases at J, with 9 bases between. The chain's CDR3 is CASSLTPVTEAFF. In DNA, the CDR3 is TGTGCCAGCAGCTTAACCCCGGTGACTGAAGCTTTCTTT.

By frequency in the sample, this clone is medium-sized (0.01 to 0.1%). The V call is TRBV6-1, the J call TRBJ1-2; D may be TRBD1 (6 bases). This CDR3 contains 16 residues. Trimming took off 10 bases at V and 6 bases at J, with 27 bases between the two ends. Per the germline V gene, CDR1 is MNHNS and CDR2 is SASEGT. CDR3 amino acids: CATVESTGIGSDGYTF. As DNA, the CDR3 is TGTGCCACGGTCGAAAGTACAGGGATCGGTAGCGATGGCTACACCTTC.

This clone was detected ten times or more. At one end the junction does not follow the germline gene, possibly because of a read error. V gene TRBV6-6 combines with J gene TRBJ1-3; D is uncertain. The germline V gene encodes CDR1 MNHNY and CDR2 SVGAGI (reference sequence). This CDR3 has 17 amino acids. Here the CDR3 DNA reads TGTGCCAGCAGTTACTCGATTGGGGTTGGAACTGGAGACACCATATATTTT. Translation: CASSYSIGVGTGDTIYF.

To note about this clone: A read error is possible here, since a much larger clone lies one base away. This chain uses TRBV9 with TRBJ2-1; 8 nucleotides match TRBD2. Germline-derived CDR1 and CDR2 are SGDLS and YYNGEE. This CDR3 contains 14 residues. J was trimmed by 5 bases and V by 3 bases; bases with no gene match: 4. The CDR3 region has the DNA TGTGCCAGCAGCGCGACTAGCGACAACAATGAGCAGTTCTTC. Its protein is CASSATSDNNEQFF.

This clone appeared a few times. The CDR3 does not close with the conserved phenylalanine or tryptophan, likely indicating a read error. Because the CDR3's place on the DNA is in doubt, the DNA is left out and the CDR3 is given as listed by TCRdb. The rearrangement uses TRBV10-1 and TRBJ2-7; the table's D call, TRBD1, was not checked against the DNA. Looked up from germline, CDR1 is WNHNN and CDR2 is SYGVQD (reference sequence). The CDR3 sequence runs 11 residues, both termini included. The CDR3 reads CASTVLAQDWG.

By share of the sample, this clone is medium-sized. The rearrangement uses TRBV28 and TRBJ2-7; D possibly matches TRBD1 or TRBD2 (6 bases each). This CDR3 is 13 amino acids long. CDR1 is MDHEN and CDR2 is SYDVKM in the germline V gene. V was shortened by 6 bases and J by 1 base, with 10 bases between the two germline ends. The CDR3 here is CASRRGGSYEQYF. The CDR3 bases are TGTGCCAGCAGGAGAGGGGGGTCCTACGAGCAGTACTTC.

The rearrangement links TRBV19 to TRBJ2-1, with D perhaps matching TRBD1 or TRBD2 (5 bases each). Germline loops: CDR1 LNHDA, CDR2 SQIVND (reference sequence). The CDR3 covers 17 residues. V was cut by 3 bases and J by 9 bases, with 24 bases left in between. The CDR3 sequence is CASSIYGASDGQSEQFF. The CDR3 DNA reads as TGTGCCAGTAGTATTTACGGGGCCTCTGATGGACAAAGTGAGCAGTTCTTC.